The count of the clone carrying this TCR beta chain is one. These data are taken from a study of blood T cell repertoires in COVID-19. Sequencing was performed with immunoSEQ multiplex PCR; in TCRdb, only in-frame clones are kept and a portion is missing. The top ten hold 4.1% of the sample, which has some 270,000 clones, 85% to 90% seen once. The sequencing input was PBMCs or T cells enriched from blood (not recorded which). The clonotype was recovered from a woman aged 25 to 39 with acute COVID-19.

CDR3 DNA: TGTGCCAGCAGTTTCAGCGCCCTCCTTGGCTACACCTTC. It yields the protein CASSFSALLGYTF. This sequence joins TRBV28 and TRBJ1-2; no clear D gene. Per the germline V gene, CDR1 is MDHEN and CDR2 is SYDVKM. Trimming left V 3 bases short and J 7 bases short, with 12 bases between. The CDR3 has 13 amino acids.